The source of this T cell receptor beta chain is a study of patients and donors after allogeneic stem cell transplantation. TCRdb itself ran the RT-PCR reads through MiXCR, one entry per CDR3 protein. The table shows about 200,000 distinct CDR3 sequences, with roughly two fifths occurring only once. The receptor was derived from a human donor who was either an allogeneic HSCT recipient or a stem cell or donor lymphocyte infusion donor (not recorded which). It is not recorded whose cells these are; they may come from a transplant donor. Sequenced material: blood, either unsorted or a sorted T cell fraction (not recorded which).

The CDR3 spells CSAILDRGNYEQYF. The CDR3 DNA reads TGCAGTGCTATATTGGACAGGGGAAACTACGAGCAGTACTTC. This chain uses TRBV20-1 with TRBJ2-7, with TRBD1 matching over 9 bases. V was pared by 4 bases and J by 3 bases, with 7 bases of the junction left unmatched. The germline V gene has CDR1 DFQATT and CDR2 SNEGSKA (reference sequence). The CDR3 runs to 14 residues.